This T cell receptor beta chain came from a study of blood T cell repertoires in COVID-19. The Seattle site enrolled patients during active infection and followed them longitudinally. This clone was seen a few times. Trimming took 4 bases from V and 8 from J; bases not matched to a gene: 3. The CDR3 runs 15 residues. Germline V gene sequence: CDR1 MNHEY, CDR2 SVGAGI. The assay was immunoSEQ multiplex PCR, and TCRdb's table has in-frame clones only and misses some. The data contain roughly 90,000 clones, around 85% of them singletons. The sequence was collected from a woman of 80 years or more with COVID-19, enrolled during active disease. V is TRBV6-5 and J is TRBJ2-1, with 15 nucleotides matching TRBD2. The sequenced sample consisted of peripheral blood. The CDR3 loop reads CASSSRTSGRDEQFF. The DNA for the CDR3 is TGTGCCAGCAGTTCCCGGACTAGCGGGAGGGATGAGCAGTTCTTC.